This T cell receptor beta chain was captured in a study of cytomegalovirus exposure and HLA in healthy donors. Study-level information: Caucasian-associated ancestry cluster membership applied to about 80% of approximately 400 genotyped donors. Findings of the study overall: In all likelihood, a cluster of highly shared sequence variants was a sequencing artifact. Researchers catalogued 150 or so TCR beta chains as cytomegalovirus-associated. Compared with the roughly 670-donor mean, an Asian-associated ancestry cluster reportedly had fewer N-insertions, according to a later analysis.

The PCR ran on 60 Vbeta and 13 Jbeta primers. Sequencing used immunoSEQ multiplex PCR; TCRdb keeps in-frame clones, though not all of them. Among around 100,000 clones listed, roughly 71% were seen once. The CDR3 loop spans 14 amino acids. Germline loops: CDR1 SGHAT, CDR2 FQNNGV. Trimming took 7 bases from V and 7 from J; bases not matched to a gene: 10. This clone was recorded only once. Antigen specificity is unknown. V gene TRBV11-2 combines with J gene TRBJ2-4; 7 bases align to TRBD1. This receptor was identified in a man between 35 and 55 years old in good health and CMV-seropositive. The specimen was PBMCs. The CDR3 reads CASNHLGTDNIQYF. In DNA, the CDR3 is TGTGCCAGCAACCATCTGGGGACAGACAACATTCAGTACTTC.